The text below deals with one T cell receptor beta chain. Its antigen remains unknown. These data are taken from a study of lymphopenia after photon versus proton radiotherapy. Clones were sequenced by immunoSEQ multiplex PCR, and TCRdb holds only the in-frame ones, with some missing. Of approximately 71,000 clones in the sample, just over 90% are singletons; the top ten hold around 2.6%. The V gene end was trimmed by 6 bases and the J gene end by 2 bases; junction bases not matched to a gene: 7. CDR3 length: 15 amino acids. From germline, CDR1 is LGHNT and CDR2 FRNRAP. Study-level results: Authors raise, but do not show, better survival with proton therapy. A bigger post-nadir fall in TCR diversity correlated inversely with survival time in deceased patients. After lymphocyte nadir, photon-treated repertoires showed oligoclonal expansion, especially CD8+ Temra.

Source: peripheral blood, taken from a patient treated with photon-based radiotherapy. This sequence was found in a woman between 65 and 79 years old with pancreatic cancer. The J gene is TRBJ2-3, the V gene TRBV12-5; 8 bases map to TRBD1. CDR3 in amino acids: CASGPGQEITDTQYF. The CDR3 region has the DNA TGTGCTAGTGGCCCGGGACAGGAAATCACAGATACGCAGTATTTT.